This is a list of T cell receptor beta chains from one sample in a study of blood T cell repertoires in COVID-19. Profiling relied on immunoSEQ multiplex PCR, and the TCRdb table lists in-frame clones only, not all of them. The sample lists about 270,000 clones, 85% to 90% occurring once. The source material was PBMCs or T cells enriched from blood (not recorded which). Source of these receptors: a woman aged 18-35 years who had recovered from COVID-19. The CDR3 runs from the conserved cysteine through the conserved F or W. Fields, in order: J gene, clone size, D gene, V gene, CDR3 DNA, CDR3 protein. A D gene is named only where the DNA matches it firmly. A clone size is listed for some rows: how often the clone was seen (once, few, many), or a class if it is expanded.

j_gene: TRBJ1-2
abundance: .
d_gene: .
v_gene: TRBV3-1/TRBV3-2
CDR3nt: TGTGCCAGCAGCCAGGGGGCGAGCTACACCTTC
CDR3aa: CASSQGASYTF

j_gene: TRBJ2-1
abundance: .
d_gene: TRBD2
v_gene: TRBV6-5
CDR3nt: TGTGCCAGCAGTTACTGGGCTAGCGGGGGTTTCAATGAGCAGTTCTTC
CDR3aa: CASSYWASGGFNEQFF

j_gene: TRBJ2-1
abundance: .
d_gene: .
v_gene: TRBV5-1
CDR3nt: TGCGCCAGCAGCCCGGAGGTGGGGGGGCAGGGCTACAATGAGCAGTTCTTC
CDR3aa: CASSPEVGGQGYNEQFF

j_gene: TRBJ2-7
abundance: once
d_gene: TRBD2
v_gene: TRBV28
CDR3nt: TGTGCCAGCAGTTTAGGTGGGGGGGTAATGTACGAGCAGTACTTC
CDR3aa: CASSLGGGVMYEQYF

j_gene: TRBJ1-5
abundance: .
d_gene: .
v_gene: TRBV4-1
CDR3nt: TGCGCCAGCAGCCAGACAGAGGATCAGCCCCAGCATTTT
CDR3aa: CASSQTEDQPQHF

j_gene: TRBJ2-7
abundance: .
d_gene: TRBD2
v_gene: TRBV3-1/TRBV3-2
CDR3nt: TGTGCCAGCAGCCGTAGCGGGACCGCCTACGAGCAGTACTTC
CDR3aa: CASSRSGTAYEQYF

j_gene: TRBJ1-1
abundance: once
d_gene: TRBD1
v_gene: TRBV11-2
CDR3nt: TGTGCCAGCAGCTTACGGGACAGGGTGACTGAAGCTTTCTTT
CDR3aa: CASSLRDRVTEAFF

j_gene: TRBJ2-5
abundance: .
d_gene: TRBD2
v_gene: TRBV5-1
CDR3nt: TGCGCCAGCAGCTTAAGCGGGGGGGTAGATGAGACCCAGTACTTC
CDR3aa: CASSLSGGVDETQYF

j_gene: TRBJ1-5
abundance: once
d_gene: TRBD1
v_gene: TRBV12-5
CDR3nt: TGTGCTAGTGGTTTGGGGTCACAGGGGTGGGGTCAGCCCCAGCATTTT
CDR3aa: CASGLGSQGWGQPQHF

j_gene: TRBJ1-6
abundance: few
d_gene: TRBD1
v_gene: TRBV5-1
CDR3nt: TGCGCCAGCAGTCTTATACCCGGACAGGGCCCGAATTCACCCCTCCACTTT
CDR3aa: CASSLIPGQGPNSPLHF

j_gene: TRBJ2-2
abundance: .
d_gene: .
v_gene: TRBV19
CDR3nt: TGTGCCAGTAGTATAAGCGGTGGCACCGGGGAGCTGTTTTTT
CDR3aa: CASSISGGTGELFF

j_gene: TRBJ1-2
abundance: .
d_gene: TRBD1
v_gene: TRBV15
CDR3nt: TGTGCCACCAGCAGAGATAGGACAGGGGGAGGCTACACCTTC
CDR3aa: CATSRDRTGGGYTF

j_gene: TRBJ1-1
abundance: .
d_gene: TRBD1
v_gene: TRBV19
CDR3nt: TGTGCCAGTAGACCGCGACCGACAGGGGGATTCATGAACACTGAAGCTTTCTTT
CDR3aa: CASRPRPTGGFMNTEAFF

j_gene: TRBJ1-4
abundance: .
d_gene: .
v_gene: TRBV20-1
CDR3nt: TGCAGTGCTAGTCAGGGGTGGGAAAAACTGTTTTTT
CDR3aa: CSASQGWEKLFF

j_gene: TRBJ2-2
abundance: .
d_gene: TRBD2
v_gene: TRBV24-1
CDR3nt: TGTGCCACCATGGGAGGGAGCACCGGGGAGCTGTTTTTT
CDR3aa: CATMGGSTGELFF

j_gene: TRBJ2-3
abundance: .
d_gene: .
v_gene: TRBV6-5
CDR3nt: TGTGCCAGTGAGGAGGGGCGGGATACGCAGTATTTT
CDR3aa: CASEEGRDTQYF

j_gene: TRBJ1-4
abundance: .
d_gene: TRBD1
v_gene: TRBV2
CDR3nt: TGTGCCAGCAGTGGGACAGGAGGTGAAAAACTGTTTTTT
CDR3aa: CASSGTGGEKLFF

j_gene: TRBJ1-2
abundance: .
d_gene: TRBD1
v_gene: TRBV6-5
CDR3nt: TGTGCCAGCAGTTACCGGGGACAGCTCTGGGGCTACACCTTC
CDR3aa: CASSYRGQLWGYTF

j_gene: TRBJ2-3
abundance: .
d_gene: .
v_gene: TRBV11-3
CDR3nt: TGTGCCAGCAGCCCTCAAACGGGGGGCACAGATACGCAGTATTTT
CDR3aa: CASSPQTGGTDTQYF

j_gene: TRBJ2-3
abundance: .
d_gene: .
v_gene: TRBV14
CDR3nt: TGTGCCAGCAGCCAAGGCAGGAAAGGCTCCGTTACAGATACGCAGTATTTT
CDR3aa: CASSQGRKGSVTDTQYF

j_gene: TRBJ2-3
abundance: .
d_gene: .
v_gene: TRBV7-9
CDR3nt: TGTGCCAGCAGCTCCAAGGAGGATACGCAGTATTTT
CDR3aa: CASSSKEDTQYF

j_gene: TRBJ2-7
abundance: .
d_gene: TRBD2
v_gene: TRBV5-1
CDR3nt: TGCGCCAGCAGACTAGCGGGGGGAATTGTACGAGAGCAGTACTTC
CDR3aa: CASRLAGGIVREQYF

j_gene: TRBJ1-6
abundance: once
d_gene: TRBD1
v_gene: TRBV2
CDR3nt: TGTGCCAGCGGACTCCGGGACAGGGCCCGCTCACCCCTCCACTTT
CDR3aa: CASGLRDRARSPLHF

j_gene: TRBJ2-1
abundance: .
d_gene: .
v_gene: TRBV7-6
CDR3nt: TGTGCCAGCAGCTTACCGGGAGTCCCCTACAATGAGCAGTTCTTC
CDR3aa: CASSLPGVPYNEQFF